This T cell receptor beta chain was obtained from a study of chemoradiotherapy in HPV16-positive cancers. On the study more broadly: Two HPV16-positive patients' cells yielded candidate HPV-specific clones and common motifs. Study-wide findings and caveats: In HPV16-positive patients, HPV-responsive T-cell expansion tracked better recurrence-free survival. Candidate HPV-specific clones and E7-related TCR motifs grew in tumor during treatment.

There are 18 residues in the CDR3. Per the germline V gene, CDR1 is SGDLS and CDR2 is YYNGEE. The junction had 12 bases not matched to a gene; V was cut back by 3 bases and J by 6 bases. Regarding this clone: Its target is unknown.

Repertoires were sampled repeatedly during chemoradiotherapy. TCRdb's table, derived via immunoSEQ multiplex PCR, lists solely in-frame clones and lacks some. The repertoire has around 24,000 clones, more than 85% of them found once; the top ten carry roughly 4.7%. The chain couples TRBV9 to TRBJ1-6, with TRBD1 matching over 10 bases. This sequence originates from a human donor with HPV-associated anogenital cancer. Sequences were derived from blood, sampled from a patient who underwent chemoradiotherapy. The chain's CDR3 is CASSGDRGQFVGNSPLHF. CDR3 in DNA: TGTGCCAGCAGCGGCGACAGGGGGCAATTTGTTGGTAATTCACCCCTCCACTTT.